Following are 29 T cell receptor beta chains from one sample sequenced in a study of blood T cell repertoires in COVID-19. Using immunoSEQ multiplex PCR, the repertoire was profiled, and TCRdb retains in-frame clones only, with some absent. In the table there are under 250,000 clones, 65% to 90% of which are singletons. Material: peripheral blood. Receptor source: a man aged 50-59 years with COVID-19, enrolled during active disease.

J is TRBJ1-2 and V is TRBV6-1, with 8 positions matching TRBD1. V was pared by 3 bases and J by 8 bases, with 5 bases of the junction left unmatched. The CDR3 has 13 residues. In germline, CDR1 is MNHNS, CDR2 SASEGT. DNA of the CDR3: TGTGCCAGCAGTGAGGGGACAGGAGGAGGCTACACCTTC. Encoded protein: CASSEGTGGGYTF.

The chain uses TRBV21-1 and TRBJ1-1; TRBD1 is the table's D call, not checked against the DNA. TRBV21-1 is an annotated pseudogene. This CDR3 has 15 amino acids. Written as DNA, the CDR3 is TGTGCCAGCAGCAAAAACAGGGATTGGAACACTGAAGCTTTCTTT. Translated, it gives CASSKNRDWNTEAFF.

This clone was seen just once. The chain carries TRBV2 and TRBJ1-3; 11 nucleotides agree with TRBD1. CDR3 length: 17 amino acids. The ends lost 6 bases at V and 0 bases at J; junction bases unmatched: 7. Germline V gene sequence: CDR1 SNHLY, CDR2 FYNNEI. Here the CDR3 reads CASSPIGTGGSGNTIYF. The DNA of the CDR3 is TGTGCCAGCAGCCCCATTGGGACAGGGGGCTCTGGAAACACCATATATTTT.

V and J are TRBV10-3 and TRBJ1-3; no clear D gene. The CDR3 sequence is 15 residues long. Looked up from germline, CDR1 is ENHRY and CDR2 is SYGVKD. The V and J ends lost 7 bases and 0 bases respectively, with 13 bases between them. CDR3 DNA: TGTGCCATCATGTCCGGACTCAACTCTGGAAACACCATATATTTT. Its protein product is CAIMSGLNSGNTIYF.

V usage is TRBV29-1 and J usage is TRBJ2-5, with 9 bases identical to TRBD2. After removal of 7 bases from V and 5 bases from J, the junction contained 5 bases not matched to a gene. Germline CDR1 reads SQVTM; CDR2 reads ANQGSEA. This CDR3 has 12 residues. CDR3 DNA: TGCAGCGGCGGGGGGGCCCGTGAGACCCAGTACTTC. Encoded protein: CSGGGARETQYF. Full variable domain (rest looked up from reference TRBV29-1 and TRBJ2-5): SAVISQKPSRDICQRGTSLTIQCQVDSQVTMMFWYRQQPGQSLTLIATANQGSEATYESGFVIDKFPISRPNLTFSTLTVSNMSPEDSSIYLCSGGGARETQYFGPGTRLLVL.

This rearrangement joins TRBV28 to TRBJ2-3; 8 bases are shared with TRBD2. V gave up 2 bases and J gave up 3 bases; unmatched junction bases: 4. This CDR3 is 15 amino acids long. Looked up from germline, CDR1 is MDHEN and CDR2 is SYDVKM. CDR3 protein: CASSLVGGGTDTQYF. The CDR3 DNA reads as TGTGCCAGCAGTTTAGTGGGCGGGGGGACAGATACGCAGTATTTT. The whole variable domain, filled in from reference TRBV28 and TRBJ2-3, reads DVKVTQSSRYLVKRTGEKVFLECVQDMDHENMFWYRQDPGLGLRLIYFSYDVKMKEKGDIPEGYSVSREKKERFSLILESASTNQTSMYLCASSLVGGGTDTQYFGPGTRLTVL.

The chain combines TRBV12-3 or TRBV12-4 with TRBJ1-2, with 7 positions matching TRBD1. The CDR3 extends over 13 amino acids. Unmatched junction bases numbered 4, after V lost 6 bases and J lost 3 bases. The CDR3 sequence is CASSLGQDYGYTF. The CDR3 DNA sequence: TGTGCCAGCAGCCTAGGACAGGACTATGGCTACACCTTC.

This rearrangement joins TRBV10-3 to TRBJ1-5; unclear D gene. Trimming pared 3 bases from V and 0 bases from J, leaving 3 bases between. The CDR3 runs to 13 residues. The germline V gene encodes CDR1 ENHRY and CDR2 SYGVKD. This CDR3 is CAISDSSNQPQHF. The CDR3 DNA follows: TGTGCCATCAGTGATAGTAGCAATCAGCCCCAGCATTTT.

The chain combines TRBV7-6 with TRBJ2-5; TRBD2 matches 14 bases. Germline V gene lookup returns CDR1 SGHVS and CDR2 FNYEAQ. V lost 4 bases to trimming and J lost 4 bases; unmatched junction nucleotides: 5. The CDR3 is 16 residues long. The DNA for the CDR3 is TGTGCCAGCAGCTACGGGACTAGCGGGGGCCGAGAGACCCAGTACTTC. As protein: CASSYGTSGGRETQYF.

This clone came up a few times. The V call is TRBV19, the J call TRBJ1-4; D possibly corresponds to TRBD1 (5 bases). CDR3 length: 15 amino acids. V was cut by 5 bases and J by 4 bases, with 14 bases left in between. Germline V gene sequence: CDR1 LNHDA, CDR2 SQIVND (reference sequence). The CDR3 region is CASSSGHTVNEKLFF. The CDR3 DNA follows: TGTGCCAGTAGTTCAGGACATACCGTTAATGAAAAACTGTTTTTT.

The count of this clone is one. This chain links TRBV6-1 with TRBJ2-5; D call uncertain. This CDR3 spans 14 amino acids. Trimming removed 8 bases from V and 0 bases from J, with 13 bases in between. Germline V gene lookup returns CDR1 MNHNS and CDR2 SASEGT. CDR3 sequence reads: CASSPVADQETQYF. The CDR3 DNA is TGTGCCAGCTCCCCAGTGGCGGACCAAGAGACCCAGTACTTC.

The CDR3 region has the DNA TGTGCCAGTAGTATCCGACAGGGGGCGTATAACTATGGCTACACCTTC. Translated: CASSIRQGAYNYGYTF. This chain links TRBV19 with TRBJ1-2; 10 nucleotides match TRBD1. The CDR3 extends over 16 amino acids. Germline CDR1 LNHDA, CDR2 SQIVND (reference sequence). Germline trimming cut 3 bases from V and 1 base from J; bases unmatched to any gene: 5.

The rearrangement links TRBV19 to TRBJ2-1; D call uncertain. V dropped 7 bases and J dropped 1 base, with 14 bases sitting between them. Germline CDR1 reads LNHDA; CDR2 reads SQIVND (reference sequence). CDR3 length equals 15 residues. CDR3 sequence reads: CASTPSGRSYNEQFF. The CDR3 coding sequence is TGTGCCAGTACTCCATCTGGCAGGTCCTACAATGAGCAGTTCTTC.

This clone has more than one count but fewer than ten. The CDR3 protein is CATHLSGYSYNEQFF. The CDR3 DNA is TGTGCCACCCACCTGAGCGGGTACTCCTACAATGAGCAGTTCTTC. V is TRBV6-5 and J is TRBJ2-1; D is possibly TRBD2 (6 bases). This CDR3 is built from 15 residues. Germline-derived CDR1 and CDR2 are MNHEY and SVGAGI. V was pared by 10 bases and J by 0 bases, with 16 bases between.

A word on this clone: At the DNA level, this CDR3 is encoded by other sequences in the same sample as well. The rearrangement links TRBV2 to TRBJ2-7; D may be TRBD1 (6 bases). The germline V and J ends were trimmed by 10 bases and 0 bases, with 13 bases remaining between them. Germline loops: CDR1 SNHLY, CDR2 FYNNEI. The CDR3 has 13 residues. The CDR3 sequence is CATGQGSSYEQYF. Written as DNA, the CDR3 is TGTGCCACAGGGCAGGGGAGCTCCTACGAGCAGTACTTC.

This clone appeared a single time. This rearrangement joins TRBV18 to TRBJ2-5; D remains unclear. With 0 bases removed from V and 4 bases from J, the gap between germline ends came to 9 bases. The CDR3 has 14 residues. Germline lookup yields CDR1 KGHSH and CDR2 LQKENI. This chain's CDR3 is CASSPPGIAETQYF. CDR3 nucleotide sequence: TGTGCCAGCTCACCACCAGGTATAGCAGAGACCCAGTACTTC.

The chain joins TRBV3-1 (or the pseudogene TRBV3-2) to TRBJ2-7, with D unclear. Trimming cost V 4 bases and J 5 bases, with 15 bases left between them. The CDR3 length is 14 residues. Looked up from germline, CDR1 is LGHDT and CDR2 is YNNKEL (reference sequence). DNA of the CDR3: TGTGCCAGCAGCCTCACATGGCTTGGCCACGAGCAGTACTTC. Encoded protein: CASSLTWLGHEQYF.

V and J are TRBV5-4 and TRBJ2-2, with D perhaps TRBD1 (6 bases). The V and J ends lost 0 bases and 4 bases respectively, with 10 bases between them. The CDR3 length is 15 residues. Germline V lookup: CDR1 SGHNT, CDR2 YYREEE (reference sequence). CDR3 in amino acids: CASSLEHRATGELFF. The DNA of the CDR3 is TGTGCCAGCAGCTTGGAGCACAGGGCCACCGGGGAGCTGTTTTTT.

CDR3 region: CASSLEAQAADGYTF. The CDR3 DNA reads TGCGCCAGCAGCTTGGAAGCACAGGCAGCAGATGGCTACACCTTC. The chain couples TRBV5-1 to TRBJ1-2; TRBD1 is a possible D gene (5 bases). V lost 0 bases, J lost 6 bases, and 15 bases lay in between. Germline V gene data show CDR1 as SGHRS and CDR2 as YFSETQ. The CDR3 is 15 amino acids.

This sequence joins TRBV19 and TRBJ2-5; a weak D match, TRBD1 (5 bases). The CDR3 is made up of 14 amino acids. With 3 bases removed from V and 4 bases from J, the gap between germline ends came to 12 bases. The V gene's germline CDR1 is LNHDA and CDR2 SQIVND (reference sequence). CDR3 nucleotide sequence: TGTGCCAGTAGTATTGGTTGGCAGGGAGAGACCCAGTACTTC. It translates to CASSIGWQGETQYF.

This clone appeared many times. This chain uses TRBV3-1 (or the pseudogene TRBV3-2) with TRBJ2-3, with a weak D call TRBD2 (6 bases). V shed 0 bases and J shed 9 bases, with 10 bases lying between them. This CDR3 is built from 13 residues. The germline gives CDR1 LGHDT, CDR2 YNNKEL (reference sequence). The CDR3 nucleotides are TGTGCCAGCAGCCAAGAAGGGGCGGGGACGCAGTATTTT. It translates to CASSQEGAGTQYF.

The V gene is TRBV5-1, the J gene TRBJ2-7; 12 bases line up with TRBD1. In germline, CDR1 is SGHRS, CDR2 YFSETQ. The CDR3 is 14 residues long. V trimming: 2 bases; J trimming: 7 bases; junction bases outside the gene matches: 4. The CDR3 region has the DNA TGCGCCAGCAGCTTCCGGGACAGGGGGCGTGAGCAGTACTTC. Translating it yields CASSFRDRGREQYF. Full variable domain (rest looked up from reference TRBV5-1 and TRBJ2-7): KAGVTQTPRYLIKTRGQQVTLSCSPISGHRSVSWYQQTPGQGLQFLFEYFSETQRNKGNFPGRFSGRQFSNSRSEMNVSTLELGDSALYLCASSFRDRGREQYFGPGTRLTVT.

The rearrangement uses TRBV5-5 and TRBJ2-7, with D maybe TRBD2 (5 bases). The CDR3 contains 14 residues. CDR1 and CDR2 (germline): SGHKS, YYEKEE (reference sequence). V lost 0 bases, J lost 3 bases, and 10 bases lay in between. CDR3 loop: CASSLGGSGYEQYF. DNA of the CDR3: TGTGCCAGCAGCTTGGGCGGGTCGGGCTACGAGCAGTACTTC.

The V gene is TRBV2, the J gene TRBJ2-1, with TRBD2 identical over 7 bases. The CDR3 covers 13 residues. The trim removed 5 bases at V and 5 bases at J, leaving 3 bases unmatched. Germline V lookup: CDR1 SNHLY, CDR2 FYNNEI. The CDR3, as DNA: TGTGCCAGCAGTAAAGGGAGGGACAATGAGCAGTTCTTC. Encoded protein: CASSKGRDNEQFF.

This chain links TRBV5-8 with TRBJ2-6; possible D gene TRBD2, 6 bases. V shed 5 bases and J shed 5 bases, with 14 bases lying between them. The CDR3 is 15 amino acids. Looked up from germline, CDR1 is SGHTS and CDR2 is YDEGEE. DNA for the CDR3: TGTGCCAGCAGTCCGATCCGGGGGAGGGCCAACGTCCTGACTTTC. Encoded protein: CASSPIRGRANVLTF. The whole variable domain, filled in from reference TRBV5-8 and TRBJ2-6, reads EAGVTQSPTHLIKTRGQQATLRCSPISGHTSVYWYQQALGLGLQFLLWYDEGEERNRGNFPPRFSGRQFPNYSSELNVNALELEDSALYLCASSPIRGRANVLTFGAGSRLTVL.

This clone was counted a single time. The rearrangement links TRBV12-3 or TRBV12-4 to TRBJ2-1; the D gene is possibly TRBD2 (5 bases). This CDR3 contains 13 residues. V was trimmed by 3 bases and J by 10 bases, leaving 13 bases between them. Here the CDR3 reads CASSLGAEREQFF. As DNA, the CDR3 is TGTGCCAGCAGTTTGGGTGCTGAGCGGGAGCAGTTCTTC.

This chain uses TRBV6-2 or TRBV6-3 with TRBJ1-1, with TRBD1 as a possible D gene (5 bases). CDR3 length: 12 residues. In germline, CDR1 is MNHEY, CDR2 SVGEGT. Trimming cost V 5 bases and J 9 bases, with 13 bases left between them. CDR3 nucleotides: TGTGCCAGCAGTCCGGGACTTTACCAAGCTTTCTTT. The encoded protein is CASSPGLYQAFF.

This clone was seen only once. The rearrangement links TRBV5-1 to TRBJ1-1; 8 bases map to TRBD1. From germline, CDR1 is SGHRS and CDR2 YFSETQ. V lost 3 bases and J lost 6; bases outside the gene matches: 1. The CDR3 sequence is 12 residues long. CDR3 residues: CASSSDRAEAFF. Written as DNA, the CDR3 is TGCGCCAGCAGCTCGGACAGGGCTGAAGCTTTCTTT.

This clone was counted only a few times. The CDR3 DNA reads TGTGCCTGGAGAGTAGGGGGTAATTCACCCCTCCACTTT. This sequence encodes CAWRVGGNSPLHF. The J gene is TRBJ1-6, the V gene TRBV30; a weak D match, TRBD1 (6 bases). V was pared by 3 bases and J by 6 bases, with 9 bases between. This CDR3 region has 13 residues. CDR1 and CDR2 from the germline V gene are GTSNPN and SVGIG (reference sequence).